The 4 T cell receptor beta chains reported below all come from one sample, sequenced in a study of blood T cell repertoires in COVID-19. Clones were sequenced by immunoSEQ multiplex PCR, and TCRdb holds only the in-frame ones, with some missing. The sample includes 70,000 to 100,000 clones, nearly 90% seen only once; the top ten take 2.9%. Input material: peripheral blood. The source of these receptors is a woman of 80 years or more with acute or convalescent COVID-19.

This chain joins TRBV28 and TRBJ1-2; D is ambiguous. Germline CDR1 MDHEN, CDR2 SYDVKM. Deletions cut 6 bases from V and 4 bases from J, with 18 bases between. This CDR3 has 15 amino acids. The CDR3 loop reads CASRPQVSGGYGYTF. CDR3 nucleotides: TGTGCCAGCAGACCACAAGTTTCGGGAGGCTATGGCTACACCTTC.

J is TRBJ2-1 and V is TRBV24-1; TRBD2 agrees at 10 bases. V was pared by 6 bases and J by 6 bases, with 4 bases of the junction left unmatched. CDR3 length equals 14 residues. CDR1 KGHDR and CDR2 SFDVKD come from the germline V gene. The CDR3 sequence is CATSPGLARNEQFF. Written as DNA, the CDR3 is TGTGCCACCAGTCCGGGACTAGCGCGCAATGAGCAGTTCTTC.

This chain links TRBV5-4 with TRBJ1-5; TRBD1 is a possible D gene (6 bases). The V and J ends lost 4 bases and 5 bases respectively, with 13 bases between them. Per the germline V gene, CDR1 is SGHNT and CDR2 is YYREEE (reference sequence). This CDR3 region has 14 residues. As DNA, the CDR3 is TGTGCCAGCAGCAAACAGGGTGAGGATCAGCCCCAGCATTTT. Amino acid sequence: CASSKQGEDQPQHF.

This clone has only one observation. This chain connects TRBV7-9 to TRBJ1-2; 8 bases match TRBD1. In germline, CDR1 is SEHNR, CDR2 FQNEAQ (reference sequence). V was pared by 1 base and J by 8 bases, with 12 bases of the junction left unmatched. The CDR3 consists of 16 residues. The CDR3 DNA is TGTGCCAGCAGCTTAGAGGTGCGGACAGGGAGGCAAGGCTACACCTTC. Its protein is CASSLEVRTGRQGYTF.